A single count supports the clone carrying this T cell receptor (beta chain). The junction shows a germline mismatch at one end, possibly a read error. This specimen belongs to a study of blood T cell repertoires in COVID-19. Study background: The origin of the acute and convalescent COVID-19 samples was the United States, Italy and Spain. T cells, B-cell-depleted T cells, or PBMCs supplied cDNA or gDNA.

Original data processing: It was from reference gene primer amplification that nucleated cell counts were estimated. Sequenced by immunoSEQ multiplex PCR; TCRdb stores in-frame clones only, minus some. The D gene and trimming were derived from the DNA, and the V and J assignments and clone size from that table. The data contain about 260,000 clones, 70% to 90% of them seen just once; the ten biggest clones take up 0.7%. Sequencing used peripheral blood. The sequence came from a human donor in a cohort sampled during active COVID-19.

The CDR3 sequence is CASRWVGGNSGELFF. CDR3 coding DNA: TGTGCCAGCCGGTGGGTCGGCGGGAACAGCGGGGAGCTGTTTTTT. The rearrangement joins TRBV7-2 to TRBJ2-2; tentatively, D is TRBD2 (6 bases). The CDR3 extends over 15 amino acids. Germline V lookup: CDR1 SGHTA, CDR2 FQGNSA.